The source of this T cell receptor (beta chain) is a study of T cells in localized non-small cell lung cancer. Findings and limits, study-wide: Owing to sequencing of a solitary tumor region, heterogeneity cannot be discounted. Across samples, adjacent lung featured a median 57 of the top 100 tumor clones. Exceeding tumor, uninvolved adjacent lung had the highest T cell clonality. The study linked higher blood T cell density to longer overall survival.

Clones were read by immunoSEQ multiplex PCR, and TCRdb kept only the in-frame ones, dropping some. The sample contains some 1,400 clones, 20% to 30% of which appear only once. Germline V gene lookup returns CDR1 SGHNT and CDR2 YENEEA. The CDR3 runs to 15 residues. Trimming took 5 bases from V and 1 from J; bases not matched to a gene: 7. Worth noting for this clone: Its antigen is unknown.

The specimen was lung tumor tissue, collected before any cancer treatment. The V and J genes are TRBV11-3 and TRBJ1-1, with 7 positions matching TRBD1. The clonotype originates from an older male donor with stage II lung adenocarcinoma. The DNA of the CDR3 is TGTGCCAGCAGCGCGACGACAGGGTGGAACACTGAAGCTTTCTTT. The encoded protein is CASSATTGWNTEAFF.